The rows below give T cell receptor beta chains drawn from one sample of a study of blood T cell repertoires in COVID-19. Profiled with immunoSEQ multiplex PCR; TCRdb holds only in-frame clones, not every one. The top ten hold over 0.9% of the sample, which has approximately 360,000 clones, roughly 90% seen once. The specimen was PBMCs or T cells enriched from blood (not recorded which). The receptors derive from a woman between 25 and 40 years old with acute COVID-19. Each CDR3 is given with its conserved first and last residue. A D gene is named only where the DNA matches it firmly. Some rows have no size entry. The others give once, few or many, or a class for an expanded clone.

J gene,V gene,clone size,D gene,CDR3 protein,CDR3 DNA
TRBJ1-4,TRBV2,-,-,CASSEEGATNEKLFF,TGTGCCAGCAGTGAAGAGGGGGCAACTAATGAAAAACTGTTTTTT
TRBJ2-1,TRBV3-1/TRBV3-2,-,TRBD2,CASSRKIESWASGDMHSYNEQFF,TGTGCCAGCAGCCGAAAGATCGAGTCCTGGGCTAGCGGGGACATGCACTCCTACAATGAGCAGTTCTTC
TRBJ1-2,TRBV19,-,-,CASSMQDNYGYTF,TGTGCCAGTAGTATGCAGGATAACTATGGCTACACCTTC
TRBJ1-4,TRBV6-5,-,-,CASRATQGTNEKLFF,TGTGCCAGCAGGGCAACACAGGGAACTAATGAAAAACTGTTTTTT
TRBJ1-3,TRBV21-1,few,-,CASSKRPWWRRPGNTIYF,TGTGCCAGCAGCAAAAGGCCTTGGTGGCGGCGACCTGGAAACACCATATATTTT
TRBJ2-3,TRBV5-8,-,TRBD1,CASSLGTGRDTQYF,TGTGCCAGCAGCCTCGGGACAGGGCGGGATACGCAGTATTTT
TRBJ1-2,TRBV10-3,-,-,CAISEPKSRGRDYGYTF,TGTGCCATCAGTGAGCCCAAATCGAGAGGTCGGGACTATGGCTACACCTTC
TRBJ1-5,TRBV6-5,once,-,CASSYSRGLNQPQHF,TGTGCCAGCAGTTACTCGAGAGGACTCAATCAGCCCCAGCATTTT
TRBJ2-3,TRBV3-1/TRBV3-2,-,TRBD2,CASSQGSGGGMSTDTQYF,TGTGCCAGCAGCCAAGGAAGCGGGGGAGGGATGAGCACAGATACGCAGTATTTT
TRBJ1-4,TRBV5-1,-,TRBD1,CASSLGTGDNEKLFF,TGCGCCAGCAGCTTGGGTACAGGGGATAATGAAAAACTGTTTTTT